What follows are 13 T cell receptor beta chains derived from one specimen sequenced in a study of PD-1 blockade in classical Hodgkin lymphoma. Sequencing was performed with immunoSEQ multiplex PCR; in TCRdb, only in-frame clones are kept and a portion is missing. This table holds about 41,000 clones, approximately 83% found once. All the patients suffered relapse after autologous stem cell transplantation, and brentuximab vedotin exposure differed. The source was peripheral blood mononuclear cells (PBMCs), collected at baseline. The receptor source for this set is a human donor with classical Hodgkin lymphoma.

This chain links TRBV9 with TRBJ1-6, with unresolved D. The V end was cut by 4 bases, the J end by 8 bases, with 10 bases between. The CDR3 runs 13 residues. Germline V gene lookup returns CDR1 SGDLS and CDR2 YYNGEE. The CDR3 loop reads CASSNYEDSPLHF. The CDR3 DNA sequence: TGTGCCAGCAGCAACTATGAGGATTCACCCCTCCACTTT. Together with reference TRBV9 and TRBJ1-6, the CDR3 gives the full variable domain: DSGVTQTPKHLITATGQRVTLRCSPRSGDLSVYWYQQSLDQGLQFLIQYYNGEERAKGNILERFSAQQFPDLHSELNLSSLELGDSALYFCASSNYEDSPLHFGNGTRLTVT.

The chain combines TRBV4-1 with TRBJ1-4, with D possibly being TRBD1 (5 bases). Looked up from germline, CDR1 is MGHRA and CDR2 is YSYEKL. The V and J ends lost 2 bases and 0 bases respectively, with 16 bases between them. This CDR3 contains 18 residues. CDR3 DNA sequence: TGCGCCAGCAGCCAAAGGGGTTTTGGGGATACAACTAATGAAAAACTGTTTTTT. It codes for CASSQRGFGDTTNEKLFF.

V usage is TRBV6-1 and J usage is TRBJ1-1, with a possible D match to TRBD1 (5 bases). V was pared by 4 bases and J by 10 bases, with 13 bases between. The V gene's germline CDR1 is MNHNS and CDR2 SASEGT. The CDR3 sequence is 12 residues long. The CDR3 here is CASSVPGIGAFF. In DNA, the CDR3 is TGTGCCAGCAGTGTCCCAGGGATAGGAGCTTTCTTT.

V gene TRBV11-2 combines with J gene TRBJ1-1; D not certain. CDR3 length equals 14 residues. CDR1 SGHAT and CDR2 FQNNGV come from the germline V gene. With 1 base removed from V and 2 bases from J, the gap between germline ends came to 8 bases. DNA for the CDR3: TGTGCCAGCAGCTTAGGGTTGGGAAACACTGAAGCTTTCTTT. Translation: CASSLGLGNTEAFF.

The rearrangement joins TRBV28 to TRBJ2-7, with TRBD1 identical over 7 bases. CDR3 length: 15 amino acids. CDR1 MDHEN and CDR2 SYDVKM come from the germline V gene. V shed 2 bases and J 3 bases; nucleotides not matched to a gene: 7. CDR3 sequence (DNA): TGTGCCAGCAGTTTAGGTGGGACAGCCCTCTACGAGCAGTACTTC. Translating it yields CASSLGGTALYEQYF.

This chain connects TRBV27 to TRBJ2-7; 12 bases match TRBD1. This CDR3 is built from 16 residues. Germline V gene lookup returns CDR1 MNHEY and CDR2 SMNVEV (reference sequence). V was clipped by 6 bases and J by 0 bases; unmatched bases: 6. CDR3 DNA: TGTGCCAGCAGCCCCGGGACAGGGGGCGGCTCCTACGAGCAGTACTTC. It yields the protein CASSPGTGGGSYEQYF.

The rearrangement links TRBV7-9 to TRBJ2-7; the D is unclear. The CDR3 contains 16 residues. Per germline, CDR1 SEHNR and CDR2 FQNEAQ (reference sequence). Trimming pared 5 bases from V and 3 bases from J, leaving 20 bases between. The CDR3 DNA reads TGTGCCAGCAGCCCCTACACGACACAGAACAGCTACGAGCAGTACTTC. Translated, it gives CASSPYTTQNSYEQYF.

The chain is built from TRBV6-6 and TRBJ2-7; TRBD2 is a possible D gene (8 bases). The V gene's germline CDR1 is MNHNY and CDR2 SVGAGI (reference sequence). Trimming left V 5 bases short and J 2 bases short, with 19 bases between. The CDR3 has 16 amino acids. CDR3 region: CASSGPLSGTAYEQYF. The CDR3 coding sequence is TGTGCCAGCAGTGGCCCGCTTAGCGGGACAGCCTACGAGCAGTACTTC.

The chain combines TRBV30 with TRBJ2-2, with a weak D call TRBD1 (6 bases). With 2 bases removed from V and 0 bases from J, the gap between germline ends came to 10 bases. Germline CDR1 and CDR2: GTSNPN and SVGIG (reference sequence). The CDR3 is made up of 15 amino acids. The CDR3 DNA reads TGTGCCTGGAGTCGACAGGTGACGAACACCGGGGAGCTGTTTTTT. This codes for CAWSRQVTNTGELFF.

This chain links TRBV19 with TRBJ2-7; 9 positions match TRBD2. V shed 4 bases, J shed 2 bases, and the junction held 12 bases outside the gene matches. CDR1 and CDR2 (germline): LNHDA, SQIVND (reference sequence). The CDR3 contains 17 residues. This CDR3 is CASSKEAGGAGTYEQYF. CDR3 sequence (DNA): TGTGCCAGTAGTAAGGAGGCGGGAGGGGCCGGGACCTACGAGCAGTACTTC.

CDR3 bases: TGCGCCAGCAGTCAATTAAAGGCAAAGAGGGGCAATCAGCCCCAGCATTTT. Residues: CASSQLKAKRGNQPQHF. The chain recombines TRBV23-1 with TRBJ1-5; D ambiguous. TRBV23-1 is placed among ORFs of uncertain function. The CDR3 contains 17 residues. V was shortened by 1 base and J by 2 bases, with 15 bases between the two germline ends.

The genes are TRBV19 and TRBJ1-5; D remains ambiguous. Germline V gene sequence: CDR1 LNHDA, CDR2 SQIVND (reference sequence). Trimming pared 8 bases from V and 1 base from J, leaving 12 bases between. The CDR3 contains 14 residues. The CDR3 loop reads CASGYSQSNQPQHF. In DNA, the CDR3 is TGTGCCAGTGGGTACAGCCAGAGCAATCAGCCCCAGCATTTT.

The rearrangement uses TRBV19 and TRBJ1-1, with unresolved D. The CDR3 length is 13 residues. The V end lost 3 bases, the J end lost 1 base, and 6 bases lay between the germline ends. Germline assignment: CDR1 LNHDA and CDR2 SQIVND (reference sequence). CDR3 loop: CASSIRGNTEAFF. The CDR3 coding sequence is TGTGCCAGTAGTATTCGGGGGAACACTGAAGCTTTCTTT.